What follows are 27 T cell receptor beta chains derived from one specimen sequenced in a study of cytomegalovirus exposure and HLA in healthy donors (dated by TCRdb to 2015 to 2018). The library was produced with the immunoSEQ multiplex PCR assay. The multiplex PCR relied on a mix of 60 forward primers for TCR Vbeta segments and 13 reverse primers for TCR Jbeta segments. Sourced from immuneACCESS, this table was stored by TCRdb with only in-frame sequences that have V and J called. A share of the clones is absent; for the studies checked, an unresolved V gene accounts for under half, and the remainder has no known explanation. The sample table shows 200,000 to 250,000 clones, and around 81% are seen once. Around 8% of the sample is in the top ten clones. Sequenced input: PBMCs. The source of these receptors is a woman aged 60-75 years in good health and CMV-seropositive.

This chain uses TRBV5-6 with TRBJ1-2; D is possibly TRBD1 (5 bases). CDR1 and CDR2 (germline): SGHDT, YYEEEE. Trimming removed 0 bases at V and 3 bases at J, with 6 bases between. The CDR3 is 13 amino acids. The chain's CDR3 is CASSLGGDYGYTF. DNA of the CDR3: TGTGCCAGCAGCTTGGGGGGGGACTATGGCTACACCTTC.

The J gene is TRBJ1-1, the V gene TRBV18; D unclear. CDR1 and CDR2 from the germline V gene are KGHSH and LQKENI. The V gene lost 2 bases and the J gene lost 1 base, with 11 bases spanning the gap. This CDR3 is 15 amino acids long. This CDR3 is CASSPGEGWNTEAFF. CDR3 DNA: TGTGCCAGCTCACCAGGCGAGGGTTGGAACACTGAAGCTTTCTTT.

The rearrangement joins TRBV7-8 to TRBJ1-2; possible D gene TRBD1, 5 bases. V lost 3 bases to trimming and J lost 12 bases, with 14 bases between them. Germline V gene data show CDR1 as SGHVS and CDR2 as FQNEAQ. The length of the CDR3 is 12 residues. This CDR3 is CASSFQGGGHTF. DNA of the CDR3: TGTGCCAGCAGCTTCCAGGGAGGCGGCCACACCTTC. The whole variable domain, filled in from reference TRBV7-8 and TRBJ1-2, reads GAGVSQSPRYKVAKRGQDVALRCDPISGHVSLFWYQQALGQGPEFLTYFQNEAQLDKSGLPSDRFFAERPEGSVSTLKIQRTQQEDSAVYLCASSFQGGGHTFGSGTRLTVV.

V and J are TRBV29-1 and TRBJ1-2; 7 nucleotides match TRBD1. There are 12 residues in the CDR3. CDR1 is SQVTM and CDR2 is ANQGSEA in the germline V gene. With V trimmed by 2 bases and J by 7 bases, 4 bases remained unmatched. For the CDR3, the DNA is TGCAGCGTTGAAACAGGGGCGTTTGGCTACACCTTC. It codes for CSVETGAFGYTF.

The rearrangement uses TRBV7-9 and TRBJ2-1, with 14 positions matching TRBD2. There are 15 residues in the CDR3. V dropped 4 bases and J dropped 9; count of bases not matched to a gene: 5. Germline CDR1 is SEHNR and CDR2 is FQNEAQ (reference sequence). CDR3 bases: TGTGCCAGCAGCTCGGGACTAGCGGGAGTCAGTGAGCAGTTCTTC. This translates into CASSSGLAGVSEQFF.

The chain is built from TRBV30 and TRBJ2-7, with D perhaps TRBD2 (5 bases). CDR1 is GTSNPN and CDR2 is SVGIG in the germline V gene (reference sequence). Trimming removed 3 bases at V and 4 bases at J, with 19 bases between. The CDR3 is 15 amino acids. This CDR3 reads CAWRGLSGFRYEQYF. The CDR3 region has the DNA TGTGCCTGGAGGGGCCTATCGGGATTCAGGTACGAGCAGTACTTC.

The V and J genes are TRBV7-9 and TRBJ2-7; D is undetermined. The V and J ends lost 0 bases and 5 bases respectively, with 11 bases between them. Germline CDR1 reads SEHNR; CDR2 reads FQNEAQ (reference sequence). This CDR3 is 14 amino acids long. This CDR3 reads CASSLASPFNEQYF. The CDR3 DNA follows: TGTGCCAGCAGCTTAGCAAGCCCCTTCAACGAGCAGTACTTC.

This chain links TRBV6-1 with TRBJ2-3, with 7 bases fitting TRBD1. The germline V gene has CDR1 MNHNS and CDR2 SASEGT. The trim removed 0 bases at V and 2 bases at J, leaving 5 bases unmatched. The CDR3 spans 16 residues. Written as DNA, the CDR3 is TGTGCCAGCAGTGAAGCCCCCGGGACAGTCACAGATACGCAGTATTTT. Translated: CASSEAPGTVTDTQYF.

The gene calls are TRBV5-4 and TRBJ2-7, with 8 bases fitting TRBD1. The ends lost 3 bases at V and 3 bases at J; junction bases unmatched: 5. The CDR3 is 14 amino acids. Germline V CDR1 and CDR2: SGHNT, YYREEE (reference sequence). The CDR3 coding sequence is TGTGCCAGCAGCTCGTCGACAGGGGACTACGAGCAGTACTTC. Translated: CASSSSTGDYEQYF.

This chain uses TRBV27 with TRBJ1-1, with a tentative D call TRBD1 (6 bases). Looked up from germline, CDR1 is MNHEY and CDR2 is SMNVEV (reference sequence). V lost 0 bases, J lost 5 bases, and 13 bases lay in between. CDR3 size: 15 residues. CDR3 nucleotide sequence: TGTGCCAGCAGTTTATCGTTGGACAGAACGACTGAAGCTTTCTTT. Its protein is CASSLSLDRTTEAFF.

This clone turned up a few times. CDR3 region: CASGLLSEKLFF. The CDR3 DNA sequence: TGTGCTAGTGGTTTGCTTAGCGAAAAACTGTTTTTT. J is TRBJ1-4 and V is TRBV12-5; D uncertain. The germline V gene has CDR1 LGHNT and CDR2 FRNRAP. Between the trimmed V and J ends, which lost 2 bases and 8 bases, there was a span of 6 bases. This CDR3 region has 12 residues.

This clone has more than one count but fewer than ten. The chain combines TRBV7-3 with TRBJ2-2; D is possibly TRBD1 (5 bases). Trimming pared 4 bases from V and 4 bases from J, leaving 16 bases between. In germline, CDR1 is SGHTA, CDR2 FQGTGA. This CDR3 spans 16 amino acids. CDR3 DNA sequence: TGTGCCAGCAGCTCCCAAGTCGTAGGGGTCACCGGGGAGCTGTTTTTT. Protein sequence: CASSSQVVGVTGELFF.

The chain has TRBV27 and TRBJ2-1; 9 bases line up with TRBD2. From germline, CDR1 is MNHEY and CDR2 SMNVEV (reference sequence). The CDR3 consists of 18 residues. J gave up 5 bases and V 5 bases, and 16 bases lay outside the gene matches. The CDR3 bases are TGTGCCAGCAGTGCCGTGGGGGGGCCAGCGGGAGGCCACAATGAGCAGTTCTTC. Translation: CASSAVGGPAGGHNEQFF.

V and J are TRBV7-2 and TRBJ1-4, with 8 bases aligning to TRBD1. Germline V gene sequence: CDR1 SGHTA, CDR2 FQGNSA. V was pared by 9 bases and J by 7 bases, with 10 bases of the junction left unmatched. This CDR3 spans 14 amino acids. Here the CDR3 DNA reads TGTGCCAGTGCCCTCGGACAGGGCGCTGAAAAACTGTTTTTT. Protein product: CASALGQGAEKLFF.

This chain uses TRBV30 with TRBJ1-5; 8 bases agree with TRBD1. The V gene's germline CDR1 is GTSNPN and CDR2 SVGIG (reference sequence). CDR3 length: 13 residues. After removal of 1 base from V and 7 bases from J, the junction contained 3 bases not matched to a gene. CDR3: CAWSETGDQPQHF. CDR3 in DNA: TGTGCCTGGAGTGAGACAGGGGACCAGCCCCAGCATTTT.

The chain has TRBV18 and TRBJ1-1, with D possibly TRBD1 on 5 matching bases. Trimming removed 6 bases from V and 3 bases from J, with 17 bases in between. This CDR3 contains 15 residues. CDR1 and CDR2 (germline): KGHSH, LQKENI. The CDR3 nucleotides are TGTGCCAGCTCCCAGGGTTGGCGCTGGGACACTGAAGCTTTCTTT. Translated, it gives CASSQGWRWDTEAFF.

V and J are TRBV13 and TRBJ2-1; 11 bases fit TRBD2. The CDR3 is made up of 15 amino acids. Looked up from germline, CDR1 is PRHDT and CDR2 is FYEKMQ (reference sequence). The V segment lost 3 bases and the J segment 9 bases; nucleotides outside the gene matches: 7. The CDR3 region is CASSFRLAGRREQFF. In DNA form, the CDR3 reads TGTGCCAGCAGCTTCCGACTAGCGGGAAGACGTGAGCAGTTCTTC.

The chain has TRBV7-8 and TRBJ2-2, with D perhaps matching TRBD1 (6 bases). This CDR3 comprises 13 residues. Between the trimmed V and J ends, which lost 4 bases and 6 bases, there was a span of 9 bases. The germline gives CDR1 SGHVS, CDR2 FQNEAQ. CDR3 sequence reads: CASSSQGAGELFF. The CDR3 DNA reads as TGTGCCAGCAGCTCACAGGGTGCCGGGGAGCTGTTTTTT. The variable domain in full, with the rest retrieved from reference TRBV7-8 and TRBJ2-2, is GAGVSQSPRYKVAKRGQDVALRCDPISGHVSLFWYQQALGQGPEFLTYFQNEAQLDKSGLPSDRFFAERPEGSVSTLKIQRTQQEDSAVYLCASSSQGAGELFFGEGSRLTVL.

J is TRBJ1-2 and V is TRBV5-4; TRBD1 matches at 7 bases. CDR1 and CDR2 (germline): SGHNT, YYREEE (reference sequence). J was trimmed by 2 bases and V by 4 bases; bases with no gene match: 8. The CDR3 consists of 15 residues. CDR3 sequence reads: CASSLRQGWNYGYTF. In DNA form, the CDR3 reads TGTGCCAGCAGCCTCCGACAGGGATGGAACTATGGCTACACCTTC.

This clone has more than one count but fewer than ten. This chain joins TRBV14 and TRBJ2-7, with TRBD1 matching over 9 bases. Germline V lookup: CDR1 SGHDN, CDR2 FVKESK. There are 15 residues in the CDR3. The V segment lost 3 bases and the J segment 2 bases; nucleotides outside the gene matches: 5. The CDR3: CASSHVTGGTYEQYF. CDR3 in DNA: TGTGCCAGCAGCCACGTAACAGGGGGCACCTACGAGCAGTACTTC. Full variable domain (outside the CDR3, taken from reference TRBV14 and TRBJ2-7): EAGVTQFPSHSVIEKGQTVTLRCDPISGHDNLYWYRRVMGKEIKFLLHFVKESKQDESGMPNNRFLAERTGGTYSTLKVQPAELEDSGVYFCASSHVTGGTYEQYFGPGTRLTVT.

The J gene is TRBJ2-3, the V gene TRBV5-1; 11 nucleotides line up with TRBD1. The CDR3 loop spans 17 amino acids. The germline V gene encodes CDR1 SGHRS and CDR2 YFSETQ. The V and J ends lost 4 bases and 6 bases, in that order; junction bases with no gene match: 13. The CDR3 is CASSLGWGQGGVDTQYF. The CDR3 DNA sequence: TGCGCCAGCAGCCTCGGATGGGGACAGGGGGGGGTTGATACGCAGTATTTT.

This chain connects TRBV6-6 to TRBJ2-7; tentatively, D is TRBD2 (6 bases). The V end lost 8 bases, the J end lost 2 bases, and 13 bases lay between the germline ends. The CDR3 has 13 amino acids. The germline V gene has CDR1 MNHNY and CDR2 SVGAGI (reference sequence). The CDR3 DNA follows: TGTGCCAGCGGCTCTAGCGAGGCCTACGAGCAGTACTTC. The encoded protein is CASGSSEAYEQYF.

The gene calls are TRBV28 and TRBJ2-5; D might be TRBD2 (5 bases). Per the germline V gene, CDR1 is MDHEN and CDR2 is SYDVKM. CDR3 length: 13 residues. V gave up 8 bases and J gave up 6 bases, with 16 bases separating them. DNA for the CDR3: TGTGCCAGCTGCCGACCGAGGGCGCAGACCCAGTACTTC. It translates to CASCRPRAQTQYF.

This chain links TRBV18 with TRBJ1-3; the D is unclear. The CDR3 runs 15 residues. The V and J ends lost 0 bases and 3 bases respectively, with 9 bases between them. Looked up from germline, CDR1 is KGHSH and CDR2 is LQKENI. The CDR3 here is CASSPPGALGNTIYF. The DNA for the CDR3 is TGTGCCAGCTCACCACCAGGAGCCCTTGGAAACACCATATATTTT.

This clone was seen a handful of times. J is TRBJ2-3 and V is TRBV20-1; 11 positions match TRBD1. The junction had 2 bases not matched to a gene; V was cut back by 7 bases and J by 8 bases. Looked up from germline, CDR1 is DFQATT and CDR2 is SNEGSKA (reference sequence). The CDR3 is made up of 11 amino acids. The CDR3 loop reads CSVDRGLTQYF. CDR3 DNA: TGCAGTGTGGACAGGGGGCTTACGCAGTATTTT.

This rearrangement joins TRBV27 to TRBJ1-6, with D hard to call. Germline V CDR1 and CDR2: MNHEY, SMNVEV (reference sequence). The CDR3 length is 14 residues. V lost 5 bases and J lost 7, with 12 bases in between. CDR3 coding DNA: TGTGCCAGCAGTCCTCCAACAGTAAATTCACCCCTCCACTTT. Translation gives CASSPPTVNSPLHF.

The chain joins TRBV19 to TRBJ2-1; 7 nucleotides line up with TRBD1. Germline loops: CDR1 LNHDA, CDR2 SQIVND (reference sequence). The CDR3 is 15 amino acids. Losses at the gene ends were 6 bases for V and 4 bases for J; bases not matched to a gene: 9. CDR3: CASRRGPQEYNEQFF. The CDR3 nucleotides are TGTGCCAGTAGAAGGGGGCCGCAGGAGTACAATGAGCAGTTCTTC.